This is a list of T cell receptor beta chains from one sample in a study of T cells in localized non-small cell lung cancer. Sequenced by immunoSEQ multiplex PCR; TCRdb stores in-frame clones only, minus some. The sample records about 92,000 clones, approximately 90% being singletons. The sample in question was PBMCs, obtained before any cancer treatment. These receptor sequences come from a woman aged 40-75 years with stage II squamous cell lung carcinoma. The conserved cysteine and the conserved F or W are not part of the CDR3 here. The order of the fields is V gene, CDR3 protein.

TRBV4-2 ASSQERGPPYEQY
TRBV30 AVSYSYNEQF
TRBV7-2 ASSYSGIHNEQF
TRBV5-4 ASSARDRGQETQY
TRBV5-4 ASSSHRDRGTGNEKLF
TRBV27 ASSLRISNTEAF
TRBV7-2 ASTTHGGAYEQY
TRBV19 ASSIGQGFNNQPQH
TRBV6-5 ASSSLTNTEAF
TRBV5-1 ASSLDSPQDTQY
TRBV7-6 ASSLTGGTTHEQY
TRBV27 ASSLFPENYGYT
TRBV6-5 ASSADGYYGYT
TRBV2 ASSEQGWHGYT
TRBV29-1 SVRQGGYGYT
TRBV7-9 ASSSSGLNEKLF
TRBV5-1 ASSFGTGGRGANYGYT
TRBV7-9 ASSSRGGKLF
TRBV6-1 ASSASSNQPQH
TRBV29-1 SVENYGYT
TRBV5-4 ASSSTSARYEQY
TRBV28 ASSLVSNQPQH
TRBV9 ASSSPPPRELNNEQF
TRBV4-2 ASSQDNYGYT
TRBV5-6 ASSLAPTANYGYT
TRBV7-2 ASSILAGGNLVQF
TRBV7-9 ASSLTGWGEAF
TRBV5-1 ASSLAGVNYNEQF
TRBV29-1 SVAGTLNQPQH
TRBV6-1 ASMGGPTNEKLF
TRBV9 ASSMGGIQY
TRBV6-5 ASSFGPQGSEAF
TRBV29-1 SVDPPGPGETQY
TRBV7-2 ASSLAAGQPQH
TRBV5-1 ASSIGQGSYNEQF
TRBV28 ASSFVLNNEQF
TRBV5-6 ASSLSGQGFWNQPQH
TRBV6-1 ASSEQTARYNTGELF
TRBV9 ASSVSAGGTDTQY
TRBV19 ASGGTSGPVIY
TRBV7-9 AIYRVAGNTIY
TRBV7-2 ASSTYNEQF
TRBV13 ASSLTSSNEQF
TRBV5-1 ASRDSSGGYT
TRBV6-6 ASTRPRGRGTDTQY
TRBV7-2 ASAPGGSNQPQH
TRBV7-8 ASSLGAAYNTEAF
TRBV11-2 ASSLVGGTEAF